The rows below give T cell receptor beta chains drawn from one sample of a study of shared clonotypes between healthy human individuals. Using immunoSEQ multiplex PCR, the repertoire was profiled, and TCRdb retains in-frame clones only, with some absent. This table has approximately 2,000,000 clones, around 93% appearing once. The sequencing sample was made of naive CD4+ T cells from PBMCs. These receptors all stem from a man younger than 35 in good health. Some clones in this sample may be carry-over from other donors' samples. The CDR3 runs from the conserved cysteine through the conserved F or W. A D gene is named only where the DNA matches it firmly. Clone size is given for some rows only: seen once, a few or many times, or a class if the clone is expanded.

size: few; J: TRBJ1-1; D: TRBD1; V: TRBV14; CDR3: CASKYGTGNTEAFF; DNA: TGTGCCAGCAAGTATGGGACAGGGAACACTGAAGCTTTCTTT
size: -; J: TRBJ2-1; D: TRBD2; V: TRBV6-5; CDR3: CASSRGTSGYNEQFF; DNA: TGTGCCAGCAGTCGGGGGACTAGCGGATACAATGAGCAGTTCTTC
size: -; J: TRBJ1-5; D: -; V: TRBV10-3; CDR3: CAISDSGLDRLDNQPQHF; DNA: TGTGCCATCAGTGATTCCGGGCTAGACAGACTCGACAATCAGCCCCAGCATTTT
size: -; J: TRBJ1-1; D: -; V: TRBV6-1; CDR3: CASSKEPGSPEAFF; DNA: TGTGCCAGCAGTAAAGAACCGGGGTCTCCTGAAGCTTTCTTT
size: -; J: TRBJ1-2; D: -; V: TRBV9; CDR3: CASSSGGGYYGYTF; DNA: TGTGCCAGCAGCTCCGGGGGGGGGTACTATGGCTACACCTTC
size: -; J: TRBJ2-7; D: -; V: TRBV7-8; CDR3: CASSLVTGVSSYEQYF; DNA: TGTGCCAGCAGCTTAGTCACCGGGGTCAGCTCCTACGAGCAGTACTTC
size: -; J: TRBJ2-2; D: -; V: TRBV11-2; CDR3: CASSPRGPGRTGELFF; DNA: TGTGCCAGCAGCCCCAGGGGACCTGGACGGACCGGGGAGCTGTTTTTT
size: once; J: TRBJ2-5; D: TRBD1; V: TRBV5-1; CDR3: CASSLLGQHTQETQYF; DNA: TGCGCCAGCAGCTTGTTGGGACAGCATACTCAAGAGACCCAGTACTTC
size: once; J: TRBJ1-4; D: TRBD1; V: TRBV15; CDR3: CATSPTGRREKLFF; DNA: TGTGCCACCAGCCCGACAGGGCGAAGGGAAAAACTGTTTTTT
size: once; J: TRBJ1-2; D: -; V: TRBV28; CDR3: CASSLSRAGYTF; DNA: TGTGCCAGCAGTTTATCCAGGGCCGGCTACACCTTC
size: once; J: TRBJ1-2; D: -; V: TRBV10-3; CDR3: CAISESPDNYGYTF; DNA: TGTGCCATCAGTGAGTCACCGGACAACTATGGCTACACCTTC
size: -; J: TRBJ1-2; D: TRBD1; V: TRBV7-9; CDR3: CASSLVGQGAVYTF; DNA: TGTGCCAGCAGCTTAGTGGGACAGGGGGCGGTCTACACCTTC
size: once; J: TRBJ2-3; D: -; V: TRBV9; CDR3: CASSASLRETDTQYF; DNA: TGTGCCAGCAGCGCCTCGCTGAGGGAGACAGATACGCAGTATTTT
size: -; J: TRBJ1-2; D: TRBD1; V: TRBV27; CDR3: CASRTLTGNYGYTF; DNA: TGTGCCAGCAGAACCCTGACAGGGAACTATGGCTACACCTTC
size: -; J: TRBJ2-3; D: TRBD2; V: TRBV5-6; CDR3: CASSLATSGQGRTDTQYF; DNA: TGTGCCAGCAGCTTGGCGACTAGCGGGCAAGGGAGGACAGATACGCAGTATTTT
size: -; J: TRBJ2-7; D: TRBD2; V: TRBV2; CDR3: CASSVRGWLYEQYF; DNA: TGTGCCAGCAGTGTGCGGGGGTGGCTCTACGAGCAGTACTTC
size: -; J: TRBJ2-7; D: -; V: TRBV19; CDR3: CASSMGRAGRTATYEQYF; DNA: TGTGCCAGTAGTATGGGGAGGGCTGGGAGGACAGCAACCTACGAGCAGTACTTC
size: -; J: TRBJ2-3; D: TRBD1; V: TRBV18; CDR3: CASSLDRGGTDTQYF; DNA: TGTGCCAGCTCACTGGACAGGGGCGGCACAGATACGCAGTATTTT
size: -; J: TRBJ1-2; D: -; V: TRBV27; CDR3: CASSRRGIYGYTF; DNA: TGTGCCAGCAGCCGGCGGGGGATCTATGGCTACACCTTC
size: -; J: TRBJ1-2; D: -; V: TRBV9; CDR3: CASSVGRKANYGYTF; DNA: TGTGCCAGCAGCGTAGGTAGGAAAGCTAACTATGGCTACACCTTC
size: -; J: TRBJ2-7; D: TRBD2; V: TRBV28; CDR3: CASSYMSGRVGEQYF; DNA: TGTGCCAGCAGTTATATGAGCGGGAGGGTCGGCGAGCAGTACTTC
size: -; J: TRBJ1-4; D: TRBD1; V: TRBV28; CDR3: CASRTGQAEKLFF; DNA: TGTGCCAGCAGAACAGGACAGGCTGAAAAACTGTTTTTT
size: -; J: TRBJ2-3; D: -; V: TRBV6-6; CDR3: CASTYVGHTDTQYF; DNA: TGTGCCAGCACCTACGTCGGACACACAGATACGCAGTATTTT
size: -; J: TRBJ1-1; D: -; V: TRBV28; CDR3: CASSSLLGEAFF; DNA: TGTGCCAGCAGTTCCCTCCTCGGGGAAGCTTTCTTT
size: -; J: TRBJ2-7; D: -; V: TRBV7-9; CDR3: CASSLAGTPQLAEQYF; DNA: TGTGCCAGCAGCTTAGCAGGCACTCCTCAGCTAGCCGAGCAGTACTTC
size: -; J: TRBJ1-4; D: -; V: TRBV5-6; CDR3: CASSNMDSATNEKLFF; DNA: TGTGCCAGCAGCAATATGGACAGTGCAACTAATGAAAAACTGTTTTTT
size: -; J: TRBJ1-4; D: TRBD1; V: TRBV5-1; CDR3: CASSLEGQAEKLFF; DNA: TGCGCCAGCAGCTTGGAAGGACAGGCTGAAAAACTGTTTTTT
size: -; J: TRBJ2-6; D: -; V: TRBV4-3; CDR3: CASSQTTGSGANVLTF; DNA: TGCGCCAGCAGCCAGACGACAGGTTCAGGGGCCAACGTCCTGACTTTC
size: -; J: TRBJ2-7; D: TRBD2; V: TRBV4-3; CDR3: CASSRGTSGSYEQYF; DNA: TGCGCCAGCAGCCGCGGGACTAGCGGGAGCTACGAGCAGTACTTC
size: -; J: TRBJ2-1; D: -; V: TRBV6-6; CDR3: CASTPRSSSAAEQFF; DNA: TGTGCCAGCACCCCACGCTCGTCTAGTGCGGCTGAGCAGTTCTTC
size: -; J: TRBJ1-5; D: TRBD1; V: TRBV6-5; CDR3: CASTTDRASNQPQHF; DNA: TGTGCCAGCACTACGGACAGGGCCAGCAATCAGCCCCAGCATTTT
size: -; J: TRBJ2-1; D: TRBD2; V: TRBV28; CDR3: CASSTRWTSQPFGSYNEQFF; DNA: TGTGCCAGCAGTACCCGTTGGACTAGTCAACCTTTTGGTTCCTACAATGAGCAGTTCTTC
size: -; J: TRBJ1-1; D: -; V: TRBV27; CDR3: CASSPLDRNTEAFF; DNA: TGTGCCAGCAGTCCCCTGGACAGGAACACTGAAGCTTTCTTT
size: -; J: TRBJ2-7; D: -; V: TRBV28; CDR3: CASRNPGPTDEQYF; DNA: TGTGCCAGCAGGAATCCGGGACCTACGGACGAGCAGTACTTC
size: -; J: TRBJ2-4; D: TRBD2; V: TRBV7-2; CDR3: CASSLTSVLNIQYF; DNA: TGTGCCAGCAGCCTAACTAGCGTCTTAAACATTCAGTACTTC
size: -; J: TRBJ2-2; D: TRBD2; V: TRBV5-4; CDR3: CASSLLSGGQGGELFF; DNA: TGTGCCAGCAGCTTGTTATCGGGAGGGCAGGGAGGGGAGCTGTTTTTT
size: -; J: TRBJ1-2; D: -; V: TRBV9; CDR3: CASSVAGTVSSGYTF; DNA: TGTGCCAGCAGCGTGGCCGGGACGGTCTCTTCCGGCTACACCTTC
size: -; J: TRBJ1-6; D: -; V: TRBV7-9; CDR3: CASSSGSSYNSPLHF; DNA: TGTGCCAGCAGCTCGGGGAGCTCCTATAATTCACCCCTCCACTTT
size: -; J: TRBJ2-7; D: TRBD1; V: TRBV27; CDR3: CASRGLGQGGNEQYF; DNA: TGTGCCAGCAGGGGGTTGGGACAGGGTGGTAACGAGCAGTACTTC
size: -; J: TRBJ2-3; D: TRBD2; V: TRBV28; CDR3: CASSLGTSLSTDTQYF; DNA: TGTGCCAGCAGTCTGGGGACTAGCCTAAGCACAGATACGCAGTATTTT
size: -; J: TRBJ2-7; D: -; V: TRBV28; CDR3: CASSRSENYEQYF; DNA: TGTGCCAGCAGCAGATCGGAGAACTACGAGCAGTACTTC
size: -; J: TRBJ1-5; D: -; V: TRBV27; CDR3: CASRSFGGSRNQPQHF; DNA: TGTGCCAGCAGAAGTTTTGGGGGGTCTCGTAATCAGCCCCAGCATTTT
size: -; J: TRBJ2-3; D: -; V: TRBV9; CDR3: CASSVGPGRTDTQYF; DNA: TGTGCCAGCAGCGTAGGTCCAGGGAGGACAGATACGCAGTATTTT
size: -; J: TRBJ2-6; D: -; V: TRBV6-5; CDR3: CASQGPGANVLTF; DNA: TGTGCCAGTCAGGGGCCTGGGGCCAACGTCCTGACTTTC
size: -; J: TRBJ2-3; D: TRBD2; V: TRBV5-1; CDR3: CASSSSGTSLFTSTDTQYF; DNA: TGCGCCAGCAGCTCCTCCGGGACTAGCTTGTTTACTAGCACAGATACGCAGTATTTT
size: once; J: TRBJ1-2; D: -; V: TRBV27; CDR3: CASRLLQGGGYGYTF; DNA: TGTGCCAGCAGGTTACTACAGGGTGGTGGTTATGGCTACACCTTC
size: -; J: TRBJ2-7; D: -; V: TRBV28; CDR3: CASIGSRFSYEQYF; DNA: TGTGCCAGCATCGGCTCTCGGTTCTCCTACGAGCAGTACTTC
size: -; J: TRBJ2-2; D: TRBD1; V: TRBV5-4; CDR3: CASSLVPTGGDTGELFF; DNA: TGTGCCAGCAGCTTGGTTCCGACAGGGGGCGACACCGGGGAGCTGTTTTTT
size: -; J: TRBJ2-7; D: TRBD2; V: TRBV6-1; CDR3: CASNSGREYYEQYF; DNA: TGTGCCAGCAATAGCGGGAGGGAGTACTACGAGCAGTACTTC
size: -; J: TRBJ1-2; D: TRBD1; V: TRBV6-5; CDR3: CASSYWGQGASGYTF; DNA: TGTGCCAGCAGTTACTGGGGACAGGGGGCAAGTGGCTACACCTTC
size: -; J: TRBJ1-5; D: -; V: TRBV28; CDR3: CASSLNSNQPQHF; DNA: TGTGCCAGCAGTTTAAACAGCAATCAGCCCCAGCATTTT
size: -; J: TRBJ2-2; D: -; V: TRBV7-7; CDR3: CASSLAIGSNTGELFF; DNA: TGTGCCAGCAGCTTAGCTATCGGGAGCAACACCGGGGAGCTGTTTTTT
size: -; J: TRBJ1-1; D: -; V: TRBV19; CDR3: CASSSGRRLNTEAFF; DNA: TGTGCCAGTAGTTCAGGACGGAGATTGAACACTGAAGCTTTCTTT
size: few; J: TRBJ2-3; D: TRBD2; V: TRBV19; CDR3: CASSIHTYGTSGSTDTQYF; DNA: TGTGCCAGTAGTATCCACACCTACGGGACTAGCGGGAGCACAGATACGCAGTATTTT
size: -; J: TRBJ2-7; D: -; V: TRBV28; CDR3: CASSSRGYEQYF; DNA: TGTGCCAGCAGTTCCCGTGGGTACGAGCAGTACTTC
size: -; J: TRBJ2-7; D: -; V: TRBV11-2; CDR3: CASSRLSGVMAYEQYF; DNA: TGTGCCAGCAGCCGCCTCAGTGGGGTAATGGCCTACGAGCAGTACTTC